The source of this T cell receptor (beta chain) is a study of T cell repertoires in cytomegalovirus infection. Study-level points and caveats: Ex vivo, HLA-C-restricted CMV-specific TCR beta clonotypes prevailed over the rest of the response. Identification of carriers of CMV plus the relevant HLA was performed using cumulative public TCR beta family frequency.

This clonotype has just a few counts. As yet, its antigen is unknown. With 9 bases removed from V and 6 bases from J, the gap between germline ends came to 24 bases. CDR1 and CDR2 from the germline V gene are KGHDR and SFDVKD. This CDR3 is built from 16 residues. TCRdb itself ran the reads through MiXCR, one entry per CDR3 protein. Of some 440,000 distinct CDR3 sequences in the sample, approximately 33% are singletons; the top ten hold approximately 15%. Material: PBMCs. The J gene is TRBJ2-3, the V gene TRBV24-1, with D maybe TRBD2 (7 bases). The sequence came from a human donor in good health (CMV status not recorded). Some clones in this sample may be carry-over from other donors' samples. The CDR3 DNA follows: TGTGCCACCCAAATGGAGGGGGGGCGGGACCCGGATACGCAGTATTTT. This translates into CATQMEGGRDPDTQYF.